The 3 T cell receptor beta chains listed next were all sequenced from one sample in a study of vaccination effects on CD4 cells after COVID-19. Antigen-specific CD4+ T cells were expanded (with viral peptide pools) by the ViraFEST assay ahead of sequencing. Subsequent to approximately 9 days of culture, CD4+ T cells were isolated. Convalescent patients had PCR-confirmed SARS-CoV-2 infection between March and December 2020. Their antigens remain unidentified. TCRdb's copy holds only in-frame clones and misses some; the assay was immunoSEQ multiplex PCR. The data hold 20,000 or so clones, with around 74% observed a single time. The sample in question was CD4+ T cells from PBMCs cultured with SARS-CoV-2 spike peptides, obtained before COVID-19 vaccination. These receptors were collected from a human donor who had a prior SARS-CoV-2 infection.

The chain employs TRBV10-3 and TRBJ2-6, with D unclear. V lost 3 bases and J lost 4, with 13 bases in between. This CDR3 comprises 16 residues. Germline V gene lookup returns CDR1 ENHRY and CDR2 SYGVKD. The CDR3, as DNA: TGTGCCATCAGTGACACCGGGTCCTCCGGGGCCAACGTCCTGACTTTC. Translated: CAISDTGSSGANVLTF.

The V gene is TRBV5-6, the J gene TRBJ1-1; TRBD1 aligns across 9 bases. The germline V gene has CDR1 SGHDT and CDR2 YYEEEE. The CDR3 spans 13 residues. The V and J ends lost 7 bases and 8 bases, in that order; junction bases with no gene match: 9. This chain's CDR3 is CASGLLGQGEAFF. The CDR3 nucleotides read TGTGCCAGCGGACTTTTGGGACAGGGCGAAGCTTTCTTT.

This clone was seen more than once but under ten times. CDR3 DNA sequence: TGTGCCAGCTACAACTCTGGGTCGGGGGGTTCATTCGCTTTCTTT. This sequence encodes CASYNSGSGGSFAFF. V is TRBV6-5 and J is TRBJ1-1, with a possible D match to TRBD1 (5 bases). V was clipped by 8 bases and J by 11 bases, with 27 bases between them. The CDR3 has 15 amino acids. Looked up from germline, CDR1 is MNHEY and CDR2 is SVGAGI.